These T cell receptor beta chains were read from a single sample in a study of regulatory T cells in long-lasting Graves disease. Each CDR3 protein is one row after TCRdb ran MiXCR on the multiplex PCR reads. The sample consists of around 300,000 distinct CDR3 sequences, around 21% of them appearing once. The sequencing used peripheral blood mononuclear cells (PBMCs), collected when the disease was refractory, from a patient treated with antithyroid drugs. The receptors here all came from a female donor with Graves disease. The CDR3 runs from the conserved cysteine through the conserved F or W. A D gene is named only where the DNA matches it firmly. Size tells how often a clone was seen (once, few, many) or the class of an expanded clone, and some rows leave it out.

TRBJ2-7 TRBD2 many TRBV2 TGTGCCAGCAGTGATCCCGCTAGCGGGAGCTACGAGCAGTACTTC CASSDPASGSYEQYF
TRBJ1-1 NA few TRBV27 TGTGCCAGCAGTTTATGGGGCCCGGGGGCCCTTTTGAACACTGAAGCTTTCTTT CASSLWGPGALLNTEAFF
TRBJ2-3 NA NA TRBV30 TGTGCCTGGAGTGACGGGACACCGGGGACAGATACGCAGTATTTT CAWSDGTPGTDTQYF
TRBJ2-5 NA NA TRBV29-1 TGCAGCGTTGAAAATGGGGAGACCCAGTACTTC CSVENGETQYF
TRBJ1-2 TRBD1 many TRBV10-3 TGTGCCATCAGTGAGTCAGGGACAGGGTTTCTTGGCTACACCTTC CAISESGTGFLGYTF
TRBJ2-5 NA many TRBV28 TGTGCCAGCAGTTTCGCCCAGGGACCCCAAGAGACCCAGTACTTC CASSFAQGPQETQYF
TRBJ2-7 TRBD1 NA TRBV19 TGTGCCAGTAGAAGACAGGGGGGGTTTGACGAGCAGTACTTC CASRRQGGFDEQYF
TRBJ2-7 NA many TRBV11-2 TGTGCCAGCAGCTTAGTTTGGGGACTAGGGGGCGCCGAGCAGTACTTC CASSLVWGLGGAEQYF
TRBJ1-6 NA NA TRBV11-1 TGTGCCAGCAGCGATATCCCAGGGGTTTCACCCCTCCACTTT CASSDIPGVSPLHF
TRBJ2-7 TRBD2 few TRBV5-1 TGCGCCAGCCAACTAGCGGGAGACTACGAGCAGTACTTC CASQLAGDYEQYF
TRBJ2-7 NA NA TRBV12-3/TRBV12-4 TGTGCCAGCAGTTCTCGGGAAGGCTACGAGCAGTACTTC CASSSREGYEQYF
TRBJ2-3 NA NA TRBV2 TGTGCCAGCAGTGGAGGAAACTTTAGCACAGATACGCAGTATTTT CASSGGNFSTDTQYF
TRBJ2-7 NA few TRBV19 TGTGCCAGTAGTGTGGATGTGGAGGGCGTCTACGAGCAGTACTTC CASSVDVEGVYEQYF
TRBJ1-1 NA few TRBV29-1 TGCAGCGTTGGCCCAATTGATGCCCACACTGAAGCTTTCTTT CSVGPIDAHTEAFF
TRBJ1-5 TRBD1 NA TRBV20-1 TGCAGTGCTGGAGACAGGGAAGAGAGCAATCAGCCCCAGCATTTT CSAGDREESNQPQHF
TRBJ1-2 NA many TRBV10-3 TGTGCCATCCAGGAGCCGGTGGACTATGGCTACACCTTC CAIQEPVDYGYTF
TRBJ2-2 NA many TRBV2 TGTGCCAGCAGTGAATATGTGCGGGAAAGCACCGGGGAGCTGTTTTTT CASSEYVRESTGELFF
TRBJ2-3 TRBD2 NA TRBV10-1 TGCGCCACCATAGGAGCGGGAACTAGCACAGATACGCAGTATTTT CATIGAGTSTDTQYF
TRBJ2-5 NA NA TRBV30 TGTGCCTGGAGCGAGACGGGGATCTCCGCTGAGACCCTGTACTTC CAWSETGISAETLYF
TRBJ1-5 TRBD1 many TRBV28 TGTGCCAGCAGTTTAGCGACAGGGTTAGGCCAAGGTCAGCCCCAGCATTTT CASSLATGLGQGQPQHF
TRBJ2-7 TRBD1 few TRBV3-1 TGTGCCAGCAGCCAAGAATGGGACAGCTCCTACGAGCAGTACTTC CASSQEWDSSYEQYF
TRBJ1-2 NA NA TRBV3-1 TGTGCCAGCAGCACCTACCCGGACGGTGTAGCCAACTATGGCTACACCTTC CASSTYPDGVANYGYTF
TRBJ2-4 NA NA TRBV20-1 TGCAGTGCCCACATTGGGGGTTCGAACATTCAGTACTTC CSAHIGGSNIQYF
TRBJ2-2 TRBD2 NA TRBV5-1 TGCGCCAGCAGCTGGACTAGCGGTAGGACGAACACCGGGGAGCTGTTTTTT CASSWTSGRTNTGELFF
TRBJ2-3 NA NA TRBV28 TGTGCCAGTCGAAAGAAGGGGGGCACAGATACGCAGTATTTT CASRKKGGTDTQYF
TRBJ2-3 NA NA TRBV18 TGTGCCAGCTCACAGGGGGACGCAGATACGCAGTATTTT CASSQGDADTQYF
TRBJ2-2 NA few TRBV15 TGTGCCATCCCGATGGCGGACGCGAACACCGGGGAGCTGTTTTTT CAIPMADANTGELFF
TRBJ1-2 NA many TRBV19 TGTGCCAGTAGTGCTTCACCGACCGGGACCACATATGGCTACACCTTC CASSASPTGTTYGYTF
TRBJ2-5 NA many TRBV28 TGTGCCAGCAGTTTAATAGGGTCGGTAAAGACCCAGTACTTC CASSLIGSVKTQYF
TRBJ2-2 NA few TRBV28 TGTGCCAGCAGTCAAACGGACGGGAACACCGGGGAGCTGTTTTTT CASSQTDGNTGELFF
TRBJ2-5 NA few TRBV7-6 TGTGCCAGCACCGTAGATCAAGAGACCCAGTACTTC CASTVDQETQYF
TRBJ1-5 NA NA TRBV19 TGTGCCAGTAGTATGCAGACCTATCAGCCCCAGCATTTT CASSMQTYQPQHF
TRBJ1-5 NA few TRBV15 TGTGCCACCAGCAGAGATAAAGGTAGTAATCAGCCCCAGCATTTT CATSRDKGSNQPQHF
TRBJ2-5 NA NA TRBV20-1 TGCAGTGCTAGCCGGGACACTATACAAGAGACCCAGTACTTC CSASRDTIQETQYF
TRBJ2-4 TRBD2 NA TRBV6-2/TRBV6-3 TGTGCCAGCAGTTACGGACTAGCGGGAGGAGGTGGGGCCAAAAACATTCAGTACTTC CASSYGLAGGGGAKNIQYF
TRBJ2-5 NA NA TRBV29-1 TGCAGCGTTGAAGAGGGCGAGACCCAGTACTTC CSVEEGETQYF
TRBJ1-1 TRBD1 NA TRBV20-1 TGCAGTGCTAGAGTTCAGGGGGACACTGAAGCTTTCTTT CSARVQGDTEAFF
TRBJ1-1 TRBD1 few TRBV13 TGTGCCAGCAGTCGGACAGGGGTGAACACTGAAGCTTTCTTT CASSRTGVNTEAFF
TRBJ1-1 NA many TRBV11-2 TGTGCCAGCAGCTTAGATCGAGGGGCTGAAGCTTTCTTT CASSLDRGAEAFF
TRBJ1-1 NA NA TRBV5-1 TGCGCCAGCAGCGGAGGGACGGATAACACTGAAGCTTTCTTT CASSGGTDNTEAFF
TRBJ2-6 NA few TRBV27 TGTGCCAGCAGTTTAAAGGTTACTACCGACTCTGGGGCCAACGTCCTGACTTTC CASSLKVTTDSGANVLTF
TRBJ2-7 NA NA TRBV29-1 TGCAGCGGAACAAGCGGGACAAACTCCTACGAGCAGTACTTC CSGTSGTNSYEQYF
TRBJ1-3 NA NA TRBV20-1 TGCAGTGCTTTACCCCCGACGGACGGAAACACCATATATTTT CSALPPTDGNTIYF